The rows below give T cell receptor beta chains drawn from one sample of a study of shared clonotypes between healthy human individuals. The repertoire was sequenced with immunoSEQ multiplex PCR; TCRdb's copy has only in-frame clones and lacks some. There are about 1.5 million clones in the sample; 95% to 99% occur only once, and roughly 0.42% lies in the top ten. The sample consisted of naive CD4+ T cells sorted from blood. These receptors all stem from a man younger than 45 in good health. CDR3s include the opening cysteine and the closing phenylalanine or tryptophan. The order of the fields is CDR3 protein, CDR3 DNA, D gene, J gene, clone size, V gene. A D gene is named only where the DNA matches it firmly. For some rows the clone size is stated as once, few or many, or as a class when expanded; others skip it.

CATSSRLAGGLPATGELFF	TGTGCCACCAGCAGCCGACTAGCGGGAGGCCTACCGGCCACCGGGGAGCTGTTTTTT	TRBD2	TRBJ2-2	NA	TRBV15
CAIRTGKDNQPQHF	TGTGCCATCAGGACAGGGAAGGACAATCAGCCCCAGCATTTT	TRBD1	TRBJ1-5	NA	TRBV10-3
CASRDRDYEQYF	TGCGCCAGCAGGGACAGGGACTACGAGCAGTACTTC	TRBD1	TRBJ2-7	NA	TRBV5-1
CASSLLTSGNNEQFF	TGTGCCAGCAGTTTACTGACTAGCGGCAACAATGAGCAGTTCTTC	TRBD2	TRBJ2-1	NA	TRBV28
CASSLGLAVYNEQFF	TGCGCCAGCAGCTTGGGCCTAGCGGTTTACAATGAGCAGTTCTTC	TRBD2	TRBJ2-1	NA	TRBV5-1
CASSLHRGTDTQYF	TGTGCCAGCAGCTTACACAGGGGAACAGATACGCAGTATTTT	TRBD1	TRBJ2-3	NA	TRBV11-3
CASSFLGAMREQYF	TGTGCCAGCAGCTTTTTGGGGGCTATGCGCGAGCAGTACTTC	NA	TRBJ2-7	NA	TRBV5-6
CASSFGPEGPTQYF	TGTGCCAGCAGCTTCGGCCCCGAAGGGCCGACGCAGTATTTT	NA	TRBJ2-3	NA	TRBV5-6
CASSLGGLDEQFF	TGCGCCAGCAGCTTGGGAGGTTTGGATGAGCAGTTCTTC	NA	TRBJ2-1	NA	TRBV5-1
CASSDAGTDETQYF	TGTGCCAGCAGCGACGCCGGGACTGACGAGACCCAGTACTTC	NA	TRBJ2-5	NA	TRBV11-2
CASSQGTDREQFF	TGCGCCAGCAGCCAAGGGACGGACCGGGAGCAGTTCTTC	NA	TRBJ2-1	NA	TRBV5-1
CASSLAGLAGGVTGELFF	TGTGCCAGCAGCTTGGCTGGGCTAGCGGGAGGAGTCACCGGGGAGCTGTTTTTT	TRBD2	TRBJ2-2	once	TRBV5-4
CASSDGTGREQYF	TGTGCCAGCAGTGATGGGACTGGACGCGAGCAGTACTTC	NA	TRBJ2-7	NA	TRBV6-1
CASSQGTVAADTQYF	TGTGCCAGCAGCCAAGGGACAGTAGCGGCAGATACGCAGTATTTT	NA	TRBJ2-3	NA	TRBV7-6
CASSQRGGWSSYNEQFF	TGTGCCAGCAGCCAGAGGGGCGGGTGGAGCTCCTACAATGAGCAGTTCTTC	NA	TRBJ2-1	NA	TRBV14